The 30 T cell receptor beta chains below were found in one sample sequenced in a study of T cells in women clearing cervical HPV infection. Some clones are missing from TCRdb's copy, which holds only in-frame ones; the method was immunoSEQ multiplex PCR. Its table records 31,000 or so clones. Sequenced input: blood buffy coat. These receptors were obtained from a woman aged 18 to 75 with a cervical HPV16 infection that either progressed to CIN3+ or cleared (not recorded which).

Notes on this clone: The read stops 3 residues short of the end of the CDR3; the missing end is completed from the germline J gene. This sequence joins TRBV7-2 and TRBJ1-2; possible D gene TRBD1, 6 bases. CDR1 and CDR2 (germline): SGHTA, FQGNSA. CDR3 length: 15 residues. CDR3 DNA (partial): TGTGCCAGCAGTTCTCGCCGGGGGGGCCTGGATGAC. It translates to CASSSRRGGLDD. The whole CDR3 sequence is CASSSRRGGLDDYTF.

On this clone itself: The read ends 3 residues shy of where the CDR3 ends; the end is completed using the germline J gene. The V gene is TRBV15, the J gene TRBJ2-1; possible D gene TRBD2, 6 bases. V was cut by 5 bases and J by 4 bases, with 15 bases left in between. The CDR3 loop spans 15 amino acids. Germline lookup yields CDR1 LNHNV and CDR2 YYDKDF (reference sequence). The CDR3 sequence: CATSSGRRGYNEQFF. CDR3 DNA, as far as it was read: TGTGCCACCAGCTCCGGGAGAAGGGGATACAATGAG.

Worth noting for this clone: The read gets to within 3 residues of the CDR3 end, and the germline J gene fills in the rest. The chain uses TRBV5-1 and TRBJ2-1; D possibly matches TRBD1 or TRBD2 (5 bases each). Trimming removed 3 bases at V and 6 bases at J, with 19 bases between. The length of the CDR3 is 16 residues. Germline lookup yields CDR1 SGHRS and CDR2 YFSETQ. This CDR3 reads CASSSPSKGRSNEQFF. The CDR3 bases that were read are TGCGCCAGCAGCTCCCCTTCTAAGGGGAGAAGCAATGAG.

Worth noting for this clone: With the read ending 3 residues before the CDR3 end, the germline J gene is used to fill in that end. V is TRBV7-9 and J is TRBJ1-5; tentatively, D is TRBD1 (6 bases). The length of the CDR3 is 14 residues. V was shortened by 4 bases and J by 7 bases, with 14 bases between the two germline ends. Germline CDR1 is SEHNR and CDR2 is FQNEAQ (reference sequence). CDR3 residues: CASSSRGGGQPQHF. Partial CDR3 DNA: TGTGCCAGCAGCTCCCGAGGGGGGGGACAGCCC.

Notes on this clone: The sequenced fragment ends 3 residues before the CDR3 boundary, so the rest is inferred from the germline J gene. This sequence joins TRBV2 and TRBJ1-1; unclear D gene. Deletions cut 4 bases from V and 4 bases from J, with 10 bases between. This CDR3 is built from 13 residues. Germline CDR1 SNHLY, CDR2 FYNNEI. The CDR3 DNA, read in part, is TGTGCCAGCAGTGTAGGCGGTACCACTGAA. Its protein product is CASSVGGTTE. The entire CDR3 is CASSVGGTTEAFF.

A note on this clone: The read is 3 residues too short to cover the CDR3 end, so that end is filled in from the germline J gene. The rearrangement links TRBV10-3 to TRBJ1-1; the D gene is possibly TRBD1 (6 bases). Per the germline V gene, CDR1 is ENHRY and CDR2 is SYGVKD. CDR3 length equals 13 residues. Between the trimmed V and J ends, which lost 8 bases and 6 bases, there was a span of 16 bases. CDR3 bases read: TGTGCCATCTCCAGTTTGGGGGCATCTGAA. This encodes CAISSLGASE. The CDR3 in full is CAISSLGASEAFF.

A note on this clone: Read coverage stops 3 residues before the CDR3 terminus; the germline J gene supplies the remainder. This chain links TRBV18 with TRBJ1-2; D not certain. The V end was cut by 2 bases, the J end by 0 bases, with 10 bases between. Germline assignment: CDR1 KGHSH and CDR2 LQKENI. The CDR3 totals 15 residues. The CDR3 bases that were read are TGTGCCAGCTCACCAGGACTCTCAGCTAACTATGGC. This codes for CASSPGLSANYG. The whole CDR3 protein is CASSPGLSANYGYTF.

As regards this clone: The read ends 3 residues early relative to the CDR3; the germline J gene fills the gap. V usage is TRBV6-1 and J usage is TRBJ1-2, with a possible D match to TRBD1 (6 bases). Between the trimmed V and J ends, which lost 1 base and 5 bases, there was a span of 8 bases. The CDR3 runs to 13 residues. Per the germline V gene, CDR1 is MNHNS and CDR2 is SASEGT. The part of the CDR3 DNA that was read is TGTGCCAGCAGTGAAGTTACAGGGTATGGC. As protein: CASSEVTGYG. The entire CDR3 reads CASSEVTGYGYTF.

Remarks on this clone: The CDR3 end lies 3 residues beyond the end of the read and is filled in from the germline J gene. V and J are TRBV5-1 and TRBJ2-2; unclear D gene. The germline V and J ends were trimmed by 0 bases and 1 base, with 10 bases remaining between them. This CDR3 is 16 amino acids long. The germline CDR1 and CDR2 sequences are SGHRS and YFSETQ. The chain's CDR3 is CASSLVLSGNTGELFF. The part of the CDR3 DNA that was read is TGCGCCAGCAGCTTGGTCTTATCAGGGAACACCGGGGAG.

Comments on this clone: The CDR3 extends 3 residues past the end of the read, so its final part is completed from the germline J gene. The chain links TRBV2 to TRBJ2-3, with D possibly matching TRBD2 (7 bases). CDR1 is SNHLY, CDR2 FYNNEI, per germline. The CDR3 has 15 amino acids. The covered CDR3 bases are TGTGCCAGCAGTCCACAGGGAGGGAGCAATCAGCCG. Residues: CASSPQGGSNQP. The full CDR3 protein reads CASSPQGGSNQPQYF.

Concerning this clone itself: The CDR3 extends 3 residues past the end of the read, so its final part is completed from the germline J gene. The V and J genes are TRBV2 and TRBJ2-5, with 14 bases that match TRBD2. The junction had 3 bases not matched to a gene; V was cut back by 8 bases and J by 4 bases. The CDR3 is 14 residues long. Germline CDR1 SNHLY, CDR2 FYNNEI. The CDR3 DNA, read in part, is TGTGCCAGCGGGACTAGCGGGGGCGGAGAGACC. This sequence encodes CASGTSGGGET. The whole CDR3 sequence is CASGTSGGGETQYF.

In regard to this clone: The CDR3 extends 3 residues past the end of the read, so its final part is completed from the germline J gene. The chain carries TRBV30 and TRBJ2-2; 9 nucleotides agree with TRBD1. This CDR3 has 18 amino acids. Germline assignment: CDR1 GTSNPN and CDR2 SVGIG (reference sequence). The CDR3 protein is CAWSVRQGGVVRNEKLFF. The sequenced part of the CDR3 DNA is TGTGCCTGGAGTGTACGACAGGGGGGAGTAGTTCGGAATGAAAAG.

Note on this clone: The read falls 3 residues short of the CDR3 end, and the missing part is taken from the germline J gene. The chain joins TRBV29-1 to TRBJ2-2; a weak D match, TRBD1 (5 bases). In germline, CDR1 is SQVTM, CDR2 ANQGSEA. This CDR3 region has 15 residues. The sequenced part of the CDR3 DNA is TGCAGCGTTGTGGACACCAATCTATCTAATGAAAAG. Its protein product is CSVVDTNLSNEK. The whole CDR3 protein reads CSVVDTNLSNEKLFF.

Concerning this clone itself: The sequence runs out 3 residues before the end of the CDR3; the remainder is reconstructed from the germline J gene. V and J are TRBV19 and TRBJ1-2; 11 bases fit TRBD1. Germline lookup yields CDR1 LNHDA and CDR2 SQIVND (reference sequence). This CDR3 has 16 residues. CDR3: CASRSPGQGVGDTYTF. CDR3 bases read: TGTGCCAGTAGATCACCGGGACAGGGGGTAGGGGATACC. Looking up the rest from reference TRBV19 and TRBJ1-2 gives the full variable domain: DGGITQSPKYLFRKEGQNVTLSCEQNLNHDAMYWYRQDPGQGLRLIYYSQIVNDFQKGDIAEGYSVSREKKESFPLTVTSAQKNPTAFYLCASRSPGQGVGDTYTFGSGTRLTVV.

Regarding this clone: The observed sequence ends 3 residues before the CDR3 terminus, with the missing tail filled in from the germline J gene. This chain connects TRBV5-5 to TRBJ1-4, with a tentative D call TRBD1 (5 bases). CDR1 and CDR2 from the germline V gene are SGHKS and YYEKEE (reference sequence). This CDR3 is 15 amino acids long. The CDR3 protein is CASSWGGKMYSPLFF. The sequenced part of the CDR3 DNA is TGTGCCAGCAGCTGGGGGGGGAAGATGTATTCACCA.

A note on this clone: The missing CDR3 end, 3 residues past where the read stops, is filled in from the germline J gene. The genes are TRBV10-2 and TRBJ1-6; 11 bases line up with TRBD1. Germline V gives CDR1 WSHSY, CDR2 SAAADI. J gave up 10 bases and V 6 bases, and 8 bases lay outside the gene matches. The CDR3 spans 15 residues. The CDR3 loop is CASSLGQGVRSPLHF. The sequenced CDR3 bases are TGCGCCAGCAGCCTGGGACAGGGGGTGAGGTCACCC.

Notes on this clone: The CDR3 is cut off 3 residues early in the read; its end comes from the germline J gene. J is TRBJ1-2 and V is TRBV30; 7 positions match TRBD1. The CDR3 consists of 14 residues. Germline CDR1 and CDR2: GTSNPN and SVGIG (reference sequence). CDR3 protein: CAWSVTQGNYVYTF. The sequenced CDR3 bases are TGTGCCTGGAGTGTGACACAGGGGAACTATGTA.

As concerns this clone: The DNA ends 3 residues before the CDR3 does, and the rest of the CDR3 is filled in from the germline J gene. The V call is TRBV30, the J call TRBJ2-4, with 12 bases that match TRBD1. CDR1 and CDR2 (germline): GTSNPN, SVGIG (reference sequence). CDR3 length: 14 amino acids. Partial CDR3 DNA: TGTGCCTGGAGCCGGGACAGGGGGCGGAGTGGT. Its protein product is CAWSRDRGRSG. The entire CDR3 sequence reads CAWSRDRGRSGQYF. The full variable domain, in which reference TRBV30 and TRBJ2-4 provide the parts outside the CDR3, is SQTIHQWPATLVQPVGSPLSLECTVEGTSNPNLYWYRQAAGRGLQLLFYSVGIGQISSEVPQNLSASRPQDRQFILSSKKLLLSDSGFYLCAWSRDRGRSGQYFGAGTRLSVL.

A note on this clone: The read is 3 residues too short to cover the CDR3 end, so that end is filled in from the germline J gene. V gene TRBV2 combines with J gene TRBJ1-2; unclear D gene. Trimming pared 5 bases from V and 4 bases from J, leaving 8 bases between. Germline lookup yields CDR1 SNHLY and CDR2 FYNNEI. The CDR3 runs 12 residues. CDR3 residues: CASSPVFYGYTF. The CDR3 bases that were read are TGTGCCAGCAGTCCAGTATTCTATGGC.

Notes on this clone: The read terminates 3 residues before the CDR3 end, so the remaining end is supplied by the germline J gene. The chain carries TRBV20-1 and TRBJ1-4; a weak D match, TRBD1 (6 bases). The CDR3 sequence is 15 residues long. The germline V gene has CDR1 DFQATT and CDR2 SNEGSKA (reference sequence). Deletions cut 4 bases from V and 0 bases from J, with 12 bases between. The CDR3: CSAMDSDATNEKLFF. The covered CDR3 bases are TGCAGTGCTATGGACAGCGATGCAACTAATGAAAAA.

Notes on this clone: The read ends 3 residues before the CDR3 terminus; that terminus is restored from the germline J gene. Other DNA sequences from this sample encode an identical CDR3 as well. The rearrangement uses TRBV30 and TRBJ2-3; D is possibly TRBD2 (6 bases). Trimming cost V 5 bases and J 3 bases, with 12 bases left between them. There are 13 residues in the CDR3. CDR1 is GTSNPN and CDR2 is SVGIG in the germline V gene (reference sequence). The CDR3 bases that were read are TGTGCCTGGGAACTGGAGGGGACAGATACG. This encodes CAWELEGTDT. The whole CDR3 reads CAWELEGTDTQYF.

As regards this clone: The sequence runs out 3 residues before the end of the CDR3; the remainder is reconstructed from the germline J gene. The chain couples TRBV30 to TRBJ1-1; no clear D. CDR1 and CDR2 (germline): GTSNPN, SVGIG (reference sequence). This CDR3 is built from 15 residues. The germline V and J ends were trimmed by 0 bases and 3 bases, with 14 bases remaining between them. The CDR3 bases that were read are TGTGCCTGGAGTGTACTAAAGGCCGGTCACACTGAA. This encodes CAWSVLKAGHTE. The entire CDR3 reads CAWSVLKAGHTEAFF.

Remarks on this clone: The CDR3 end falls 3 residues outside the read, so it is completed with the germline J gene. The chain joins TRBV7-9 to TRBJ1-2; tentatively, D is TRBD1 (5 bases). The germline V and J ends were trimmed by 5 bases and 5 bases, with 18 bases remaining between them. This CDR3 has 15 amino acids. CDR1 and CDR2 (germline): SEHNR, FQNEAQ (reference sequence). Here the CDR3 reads CASSPGGEDRYGYTF. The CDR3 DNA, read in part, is TGTGCCAGCAGCCCCGGGGGGGAGGATAGGTATGGC.

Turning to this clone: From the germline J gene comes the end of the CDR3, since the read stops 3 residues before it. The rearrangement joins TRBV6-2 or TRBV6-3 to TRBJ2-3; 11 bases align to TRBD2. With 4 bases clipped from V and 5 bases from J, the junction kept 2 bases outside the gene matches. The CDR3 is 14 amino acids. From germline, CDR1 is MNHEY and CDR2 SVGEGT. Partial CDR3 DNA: TGTGCCAGCAGTTTCGGGACTAGCGGAGATACG. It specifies CASSFGTSGDT. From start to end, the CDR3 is CASSFGTSGDTQYF.

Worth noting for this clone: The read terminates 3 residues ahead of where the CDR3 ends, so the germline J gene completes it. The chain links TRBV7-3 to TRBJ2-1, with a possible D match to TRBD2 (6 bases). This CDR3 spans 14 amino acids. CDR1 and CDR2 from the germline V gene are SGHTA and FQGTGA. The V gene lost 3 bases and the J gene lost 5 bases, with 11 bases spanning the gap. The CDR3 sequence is CASSLASEHNEQFF. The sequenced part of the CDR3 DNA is TGTGCCAGCAGCTTGGCTAGCGAGCACAATGAG.

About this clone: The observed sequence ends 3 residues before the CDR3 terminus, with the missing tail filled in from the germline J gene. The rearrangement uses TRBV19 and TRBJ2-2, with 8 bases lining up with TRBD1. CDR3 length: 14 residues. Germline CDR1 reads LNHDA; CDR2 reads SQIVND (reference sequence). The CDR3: CASNPGGGLSPLFF. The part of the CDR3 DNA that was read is TGTGCCAGTAATCCAGGGGGCGGCCTTTCACCG.

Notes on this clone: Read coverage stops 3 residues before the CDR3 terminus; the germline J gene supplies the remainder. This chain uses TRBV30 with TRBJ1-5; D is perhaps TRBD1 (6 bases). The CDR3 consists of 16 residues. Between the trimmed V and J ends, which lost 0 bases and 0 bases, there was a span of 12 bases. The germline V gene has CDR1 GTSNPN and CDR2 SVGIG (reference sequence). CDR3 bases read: TGTGCCTGGAGTGTAGCGGGGGGCTATAGCAATCAGCCC. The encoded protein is CAWSVAGGYSNQP. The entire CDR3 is CAWSVAGGYSNQPQHF.

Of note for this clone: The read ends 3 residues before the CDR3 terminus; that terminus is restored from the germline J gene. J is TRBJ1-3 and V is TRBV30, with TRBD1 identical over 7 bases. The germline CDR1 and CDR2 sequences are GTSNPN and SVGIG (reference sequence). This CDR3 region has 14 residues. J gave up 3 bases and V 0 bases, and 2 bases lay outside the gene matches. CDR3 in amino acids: CAWSVQGLGNTIYF. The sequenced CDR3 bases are TGTGCCTGGAGTGTACAGGGGCTTGGAAACACC.

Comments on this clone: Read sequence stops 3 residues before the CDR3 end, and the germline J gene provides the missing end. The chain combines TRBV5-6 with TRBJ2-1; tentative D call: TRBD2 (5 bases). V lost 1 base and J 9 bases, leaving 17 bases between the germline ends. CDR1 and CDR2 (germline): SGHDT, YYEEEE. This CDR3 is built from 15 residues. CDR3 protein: CASSLFSVKHSEQFF. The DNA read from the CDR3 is TGTGCCAGCAGCTTGTTTAGCGTCAAGCACAGTGAG.

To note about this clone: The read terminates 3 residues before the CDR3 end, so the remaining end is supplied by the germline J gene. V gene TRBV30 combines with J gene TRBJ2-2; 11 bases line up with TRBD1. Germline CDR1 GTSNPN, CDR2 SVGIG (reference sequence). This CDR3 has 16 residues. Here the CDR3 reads CAWSGGQGASNEKLFF. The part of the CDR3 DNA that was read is TGTGCCTGGAGTGGTGGACAGGGGGCGTCTAATGAAAAG.